Below are 19 T cell receptor beta chains sequenced from a single sample in a study of blood T cell repertoires in COVID-19. Sequencing was performed with immunoSEQ multiplex PCR; in TCRdb, only in-frame clones are kept and a portion is missing. The repertoire holds about 130,000 clones, with about 86% as singletons. Sequenced: PBMCs or T cells enriched from blood (not recorded which). These receptors all come from a man aged 50 to 59 who had recovered from COVID-19.

Notes on this clone: The junction shows a germline mismatch at one end, possibly a read error. This chain connects TRBV7-7 to TRBJ2-5, with TRBD2 identical over 9 bases. Germline CDR1 and CDR2: SSHAT and FNYEAQ (reference sequence). The CDR3 length is 16 residues. This CDR3 is CASSSDGTSSRETQYF. The CDR3 bases are TGTGCTAGCAGTTCGGACGGGACTAGCTCCCGAGAGACCCAGTACTTC.

The chain links TRBV11-2 to TRBJ2-5; 8 bases fit TRBD2. CDR3 length: 14 residues. Per the germline V gene, CDR1 is SGHAT and CDR2 is FQNNGV. The J segment lost 3 bases and the V segment lost 2 bases, leaving 2 bases of the junction unmatched. The CDR3 loop is CASSLQLAEETQYF. DNA for the CDR3: TGTGCCAGCAGCTTACAACTAGCGGAAGAGACCCAGTACTTC.

This clone appeared once. The V gene is TRBV20-1, the J gene TRBJ1-2, with D possibly matching TRBD1 (5 bases). Germline CDR1 reads DFQATT; CDR2 reads SNEGSKA (reference sequence). The CDR3 extends over 21 amino acids. V lost 3 bases and J 8 bases, leaving 40 bases between the germline ends. The CDR3 loop reads CSASPGGSPKAKPAMGGGYTF. The CDR3 DNA follows: TGCAGTGCTAGTCCTGGCGGGAGCCCGAAAGCGAAACCCGCTATGGGGGGAGGCTACACCTTC.

V usage is TRBV2 and J usage is TRBJ2-5; D perhaps matches TRBD1 (6 bases). Germline loops: CDR1 SNHLY, CDR2 FYNNEI. The CDR3 length is 13 residues. The V end lost 5 bases, the J end lost 4 bases, and 11 bases lay between the germline ends. The CDR3 region has the DNA TGTGCCAGCAGTCTGGACAGTAGAGAGACCCAGTACTTC. Translated: CASSLDSRETQYF. Full variable domain (remainder filled in from reference TRBV2 and TRBJ2-5): EPEVTQTPSHQVTQMGQEVILRCVPISNHLYFYWYRQILGQKVEFLVSFYNNEISEKSEIFDDQFSVERPDGSNFTLKIRSTKLEDSAMYFCASSLDSRETQYFGPGTRLLVL.

V is TRBV30 and J is TRBJ1-1; 9 bases map to TRBD1. This CDR3 spans 13 amino acids. J was trimmed by 11 bases and V by 3 bases; bases with no gene match: 10. The germline V gene has CDR1 GTSNPN and CDR2 SVGIG (reference sequence). This chain's CDR3 is CAWRAGTGTWAFF. The CDR3 DNA is TGTGCCTGGAGGGCCGGGACAGGGACTTGGGCTTTCTTT. The variable domain in full, completed from reference TRBV30 and TRBJ1-1, reads SQTIHQWPATLVQPVGSPLSLECTVEGTSNPNLYWYRQAAGRGLQLLFYSVGIGQISSEVPQNLSASRPQDRQFILSSKKLLLSDSGFYLCAWRAGTGTWAFFGQGTRLTVV.

The chain joins TRBV4-3 to TRBJ1-6; maybe TRBD1 (5 bases). Germline CDR1 is LGHNA and CDR2 is YSLEER. V gave up 4 bases and J gave up 7 bases, with 17 bases separating them. The CDR3 spans 16 residues. CDR3 protein: CASSPEVVGANSPLHF. CDR3 bases: TGCGCCAGCAGCCCAGAGGTTGTAGGGGCGAATTCACCCCTCCACTTT.

The chain employs TRBV19 and TRBJ2-3; 7 nucleotides match TRBD2. This CDR3 has 14 residues. From germline, CDR1 is LNHDA and CDR2 SQIVND (reference sequence). J was trimmed by 6 bases and V by 5 bases; bases with no gene match: 8. Here the CDR3 reads CASSLTTAGDTQYF. CDR3 in DNA: TGTGCCAGTAGTTTAACAACAGCGGGGGATACGCAGTATTTT.

The chain joins TRBV27 to TRBJ2-7, with D maybe TRBD2 (5 bases). V lost 6 bases to trimming and J lost 0 bases, with 12 bases between them. Germline V CDR1 and CDR2: MNHEY, SMNVEV (reference sequence). The CDR3 has 14 amino acids. CDR3 DNA sequence: TGTGCCAGCAGCAGCGGCCGGGGCTCCTACGAGCAGTACTTC. This translates into CASSSGRGSYEQYF.

V is TRBV4-3 and J is TRBJ1-4; the D gene is possibly TRBD1 (6 bases). V was pared by 4 bases and J by 6 bases, with 21 bases between. This CDR3 has 17 amino acids. The germline V gene encodes CDR1 LGHNA and CDR2 YSLEER. The CDR3 here is CASSRSQGTGLDEKLFF. The CDR3 region has the DNA TGCGCCAGCAGCCGGTCTCAGGGGACGGGCCTTGATGAAAAACTGTTTTTT.

This clone came up once. This chain connects TRBV5-6 to TRBJ2-7; TRBD1 might be the D (6 bases). V was pared by 4 bases and J by 5 bases, with 19 bases between. Germline V gene data show CDR1 as SGHDT and CDR2 as YYEEEE. The CDR3 is 15 amino acids. CDR3 DNA: TGTGCCAGCAGCACATTGACAGGAGTCGTCCACGAGCAGTACTTC. Protein sequence: CASSTLTGVVHEQYF.

The sample holds a few counts of this clone. The chain joins TRBV29-1 to TRBJ2-7, with TRBD1 as a possible D gene (6 bases). CDR3 length: 12 residues. The V gene lost 4 bases and the J gene lost 5 bases, with 12 bases spanning the gap. The V gene's germline CDR1 is SQVTM and CDR2 ANQGSEA. The CDR3 region has the DNA TGCAGCGTTGGGTCAGGGGTGGACGAGCAGTACTTC. Its protein product is CSVGSGVDEQYF.

The chain recombines TRBV28 with TRBJ1-3, with D maybe TRBD1 (6 bases). V was clipped by 4 bases and J by 3 bases, with 13 bases between them. Germline CDR1 MDHEN, CDR2 SYDVKM. The CDR3 is 15 residues long. For the CDR3, the DNA is TGTGCCAGCAGTTCCTACTGGGGGCTTGGAAACACCATATATTTT. Translating it yields CASSSYWGLGNTIYF.

Concerning this clone: The junction differs from germline at one of its ends, possibly a read error. J is TRBJ1-1 and V is TRBV7-2, with D possibly being TRBD1 (5 bases). CDR3 size: 16 residues. Per the germline V gene, CDR1 is SGHTA and CDR2 is FQGNSA. The CDR3 nucleotides are TGTGCCAGCAGCTTCCGTCCGCAGGGTCTGGGCACTGAAGCTTTTTTT. Translating gives CASSFRPQGLGTEAFF.

V gene TRBV3-1 (or the pseudogene TRBV3-2) combines with J gene TRBJ2-5; D unresolved. The germline V and J ends were trimmed by 0 bases and 9 bases, with 8 bases remaining between them. The CDR3 has 12 residues. Looked up from germline, CDR1 is LGHDT and CDR2 is YNNKEL (reference sequence). CDR3 loop: CASSQEYQSQYF. The CDR3, as DNA: TGTGCCAGCAGCCAAGAGTACCAGTCCCAGTACTTC.

The chain joins TRBV2 to TRBJ1-1; no reliable D call. V gave up 5 bases and J gave up 0 bases, with 7 bases separating them. Germline assignment: CDR1 SNHLY and CDR2 FYNNEI. CDR3 length: 13 amino acids. The CDR3 loop is CASSSELNTEAFF. DNA for the CDR3: TGTGCCAGCAGTTCGGAGTTGAACACTGAAGCTTTCTTT.

The V and J genes are TRBV29-1 and TRBJ2-2; 11 bases agree with TRBD2. V shed 4 bases and J 4 bases; nucleotides not matched to a gene: 2. Germline-derived CDR1 and CDR2 are SQVTM and ANQGSEA. The CDR3 contains 14 residues. The CDR3 sequence is CSVASGGPTGELFF. CDR3 coding DNA: TGCAGCGTTGCTAGCGGGGGGCCCACCGGGGAGCTGTTTTTT.

J is TRBJ1-5 and V is TRBV10-3; 9 bases line up with TRBD1. Looked up from germline, CDR1 is ENHRY and CDR2 is SYGVKD. J lost 4 bases, V lost 6 bases, and 4 bases had no gene match. This CDR3 region has 14 residues. CDR3 sequence reads: CAISEDRGNQPQHF. The CDR3 nucleotides are TGTGCCATCAGCGAGGACAGGGGAAATCAGCCCCAGCATTTT.

The chain has TRBV20-1 and TRBJ1-2; D unresolved. V gave up 6 bases and J gave up 5 bases, with 13 bases separating them. The germline gives CDR1 DFQATT, CDR2 SNEGSKA (reference sequence). The CDR3 is 12 residues long. CDR3 protein: CSASTVSYGYTF. The CDR3 bases are TGCAGTGCAAGTACAGTGTCATATGGCTACACCTTC.

The V call is TRBV4-3, the J call TRBJ2-2, with D perhaps TRBD1 (6 bases). Trimming removed 0 bases from V and 4 bases from J, with 9 bases in between. CDR3 length: 15 residues. In germline, CDR1 is LGHNA, CDR2 YSLEER. The CDR3 nucleotides are TGCGCCAGCAGCCAAGACAGGGGCGGCACCGGGGAGCTGTTTTTT. It codes for CASSQDRGGTGELFF.